This T cell receptor (beta chain) was identified in a study of T cell responses to AZD1222 COVID-19 vaccine. Study-level points and caveats: The repertoires were collected only after the peak T cell response.

The CDR3 is 15 residues long. Trimming stripped 5 bases from V and 2 bases from J, with 15 bases between. Germline loops: CDR1 LNHDA, CDR2 SQIVND (reference sequence). This clone was seen only once. What it binds is unknown. The assay was immunoSEQ multiplex PCR, and TCRdb's table has in-frame clones only and misses some. This sample has roughly 140,000 clones, with roughly nine tenths found just once. The sequenced sample was peripheral blood, obtained 28 days after the second AZD1222 dose. This rearrangement joins TRBV19 to TRBJ2-5; the D gene is possibly TRBD2 (5 bases). This clonotype was obtained from an adult who received the AZD1222 COVID-19 vaccine. CDR3 in DNA: TGTGCCAGTAGTCCCGGCCCTACGGGGCAAGAGACCCAGTACTTC. It encodes CASSPGPTGQETQYF.